This T cell receptor beta chain is from a study of post-analysis software for immune sequencing data (dated by TCRdb to between 2014 and 2017). Regarding the complete study: Relapsing-remitting, secondary progressive and progressive-relapsing multiple sclerosis were recorded as disease courses, and subtype annotation was lacking for some patients. The patient repertoires were set against eleven to twelve previously published healthy control repertoires from donors whose ages ranged from roughly 6 to 27 years. A subset of samples was prepared in parallel using single-end sample barcoding, then pooled and co-amplified after Illumina adapter ligation.

Results and caveats for the whole study, not just this receptor: Multiple sclerosis patients had significantly lower normalized Chao1 diversity than controls, a result that suggests substantial peripheral T-cell clonal expansion. The control group was slightly older than the multiple sclerosis patient group. Significantly higher frequencies in patients than in controls were found for five TRBV segments, including TRBV5-6, TRBV5-1 and TRBV20-1. When samples were clustered directly using the F measure, samples prepared in the same batch co-clustered strongly, which prompted a batch-effect correction.

The table lists this clonotype with a few counts. Which antigen it targets is not known. The record has no base qualities; no much larger clone is one base away. Receptor amplification or capture employed PCR. Sequencing was performed on an Illumina HiSeq 2500. To reduce PCR and sequencing biases, unique molecular identifiers were incorporated into the TCR beta cDNA libraries. Roughly 0.5 million cDNA molecules were obtained per 1 to 10 million input T cells, so each molecule approximated one T cell. Patient libraries were prepared and sequenced with the same protocol used for the earlier healthy control dataset. Samples belonging to the same batch were prepared together, multiplexed and sequenced on a shared HiSeq lane. Per the original workflow: MIGEC handled the raw barcoded reads, throwing out single-read molecular identifier groups before consensus assembly and CDR3 extraction. VDJtools was used for post-analysis of the clonotype tables, with diversity normalized by down-sampling every dataset to the smallest sample size. Repertoire overlap clustering matched CDR3 amino acid but not nucleotide sequences to correct batch-related cross-sample contamination. TCRdb's own reprocessing of the public reads used fastp at Q25 and MiXCR and kept productive beta chains. Each entry merges the rows of one CDR3 protein and shows their most common DNA and genes. The V and J calls here are based on TCRdb, not the publication. For this sample the table gives roughly 150,000 distinct CDR3 sequences, of which about 34% were detected only once. Clones ranked in the top ten supply over 25% of the sample.

The CDR3 contains 16 residues, cysteine and phenylalanine counted. Just the 48-base CDR3 DNA is kept, in frame starting at base 1. CDR1 and CDR2, looked up from the germline V gene, are MNHEY and SVGEGT. Trimming takes 3 bases from V and 2 bases from J, and the germline ends sit 17 bases apart. The time point label here, explained by the study, means: second blood draw from one MS patient after hematopoietic stem cell transplantation. To demonstrate the VDJtools post-analysis software, TCR beta repertoires were profiled from the peripheral blood of 13 young patients with multiple sclerosis. The multiple sclerosis patients were children and adolescents ranging in age from roughly 6 to 15 years.

In this chain, TRBV6-2 or TRBV6-3 is recombined with TRBJ2-7; the D call could be TRBD1 or TRBD2, with each sharing 6 bases. Sequences were derived from blood, sampled after autologous hematopoietic stem cell transplantation. The source of this sequence is a girl aged 5-17 years with multiple sclerosis. Donor details come from another sample of the same person, matched by shared clones. The nucleotide sequence reads TGTGCCAGCAGTTATTCCGAGCGGAGGGGGACCTACGAGCAGTACTTC. This codes for CASSYSERRGTYEQYF.